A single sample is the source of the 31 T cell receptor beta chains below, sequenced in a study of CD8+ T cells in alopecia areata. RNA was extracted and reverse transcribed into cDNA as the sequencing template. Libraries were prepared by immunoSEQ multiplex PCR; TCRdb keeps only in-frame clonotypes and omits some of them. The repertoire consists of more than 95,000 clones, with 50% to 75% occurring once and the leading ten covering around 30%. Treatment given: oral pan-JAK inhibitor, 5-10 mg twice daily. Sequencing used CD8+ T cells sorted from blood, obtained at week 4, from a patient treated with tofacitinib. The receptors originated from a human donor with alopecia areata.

The CDR3 is CATSRDRPAPNIQYF. In DNA form, the CDR3 reads TGTGCCACCAGCAGAGATCGCCCCGCTCCAAACATTCAGTACTTC. This rearrangement joins TRBV15 to TRBJ2-4; D gene ambiguous. Germline V gene data show CDR1 as LNHNV and CDR2 as YYDKDF (reference sequence). V was cut by 0 bases and J by 6 bases, with 12 bases left in between. This CDR3 has 15 residues. Combining the CDR3 with reference TRBV15 and TRBJ2-4 gives the whole variable domain DAMVIQNPRYQVTQFGKPVTLSCSQTLNHNVMYWYQQKSSQAPKLLFHYYDKDFNNEADTPDNFQSRRPNTSFCFLDIRSPGLGDTAMYLCATSRDRPAPNIQYFGAGTRLSVL.

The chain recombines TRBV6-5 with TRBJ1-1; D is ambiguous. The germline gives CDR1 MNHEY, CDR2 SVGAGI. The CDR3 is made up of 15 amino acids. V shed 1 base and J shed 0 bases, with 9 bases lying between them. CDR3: CASSYYGYVNTEAFF. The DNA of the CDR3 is TGTGCCAGCAGTTACTATGGTTACGTGAACACTGAAGCTTTCTTT.

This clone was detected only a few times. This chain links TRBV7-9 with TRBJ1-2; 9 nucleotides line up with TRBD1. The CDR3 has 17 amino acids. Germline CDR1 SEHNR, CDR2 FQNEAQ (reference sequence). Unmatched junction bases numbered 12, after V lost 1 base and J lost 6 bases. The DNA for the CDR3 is TGTGCCAGCAGCTTAGTGGGCCGGGACAGGGCGGGTAATGGCTACACCTTC. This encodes CASSLVGRDRAGNGYTF.

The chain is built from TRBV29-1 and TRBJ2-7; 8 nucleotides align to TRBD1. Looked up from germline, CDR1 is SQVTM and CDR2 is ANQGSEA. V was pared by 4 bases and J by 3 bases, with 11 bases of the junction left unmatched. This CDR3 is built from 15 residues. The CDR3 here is CSVAASRDRFYEQYF. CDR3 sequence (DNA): TGCAGCGTTGCCGCGTCCCGGGACAGGTTCTACGAGCAGTACTTC.

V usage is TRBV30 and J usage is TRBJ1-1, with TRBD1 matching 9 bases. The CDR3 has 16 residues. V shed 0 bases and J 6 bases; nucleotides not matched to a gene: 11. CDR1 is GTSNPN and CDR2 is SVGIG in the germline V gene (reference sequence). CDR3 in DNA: TGTGCCTGGAGTGTTCTGTTCGGGACAGGGTTCCCTGAAGCTTTCTTT. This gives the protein CAWSVLFGTGFPEAFF.

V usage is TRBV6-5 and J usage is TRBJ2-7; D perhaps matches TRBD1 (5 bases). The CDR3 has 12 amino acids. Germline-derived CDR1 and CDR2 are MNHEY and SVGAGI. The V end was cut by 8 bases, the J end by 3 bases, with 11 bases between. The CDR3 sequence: CASGADNYEQYF. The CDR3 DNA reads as TGTGCCAGCGGGGCCGACAACTACGAGCAGTACTTC.

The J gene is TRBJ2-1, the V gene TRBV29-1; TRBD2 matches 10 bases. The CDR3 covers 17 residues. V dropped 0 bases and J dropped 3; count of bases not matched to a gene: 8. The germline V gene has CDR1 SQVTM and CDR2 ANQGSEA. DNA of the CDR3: TGCAGCGTTGAAGAGGGCCCTAGCGGGGGCGTCTACAATGAGCAGTTCTTC. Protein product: CSVEEGPSGGVYNEQFF.

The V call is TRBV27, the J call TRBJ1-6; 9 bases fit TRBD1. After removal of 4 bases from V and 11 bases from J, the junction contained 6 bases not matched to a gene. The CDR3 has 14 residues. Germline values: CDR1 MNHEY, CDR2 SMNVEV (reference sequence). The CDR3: CASSSDRGIPPLHF. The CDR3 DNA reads TGTGCCAGCAGTTCCGACAGGGGGATACCACCCCTCCACTTT.

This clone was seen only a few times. CDR3 DNA sequence: TGTGCCAGCAGACCTACTAGCGGGCGATACTACGAGCAGTACTTC. Its translation is CASRPTSGRYYEQYF. The rearrangement joins TRBV2 to TRBJ2-7; TRBD2 matches at 9 bases. This CDR3 has 15 residues. Germline-derived CDR1 and CDR2 are SNHLY and FYNNEI. The J segment lost 3 bases and the V segment lost 6 bases, leaving 9 bases of the junction unmatched.

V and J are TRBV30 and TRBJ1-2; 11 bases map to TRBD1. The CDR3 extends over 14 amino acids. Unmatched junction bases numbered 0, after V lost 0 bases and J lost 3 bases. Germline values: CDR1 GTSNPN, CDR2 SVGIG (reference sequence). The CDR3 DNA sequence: TGTGCCTGGAGTGTGGGACAGGGGGACTATGGCTACACCTTC. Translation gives CAWSVGQGDYGYTF.

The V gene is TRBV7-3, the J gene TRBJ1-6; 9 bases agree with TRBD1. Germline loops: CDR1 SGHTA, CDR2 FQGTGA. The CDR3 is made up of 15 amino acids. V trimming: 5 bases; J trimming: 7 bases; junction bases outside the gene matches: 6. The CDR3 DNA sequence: TGTGCCAGCAGCATTGGGACAGGGCCCAATTCACCCCTCCACTTT. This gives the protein CASSIGTGPNSPLHF.

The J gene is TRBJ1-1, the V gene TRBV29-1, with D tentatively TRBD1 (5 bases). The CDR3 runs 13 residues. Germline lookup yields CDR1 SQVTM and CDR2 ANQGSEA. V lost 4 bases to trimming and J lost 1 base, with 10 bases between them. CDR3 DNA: TGCAGCGTTGTCGTACAGGCGAACACTGAAGCTTTCTTT. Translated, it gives CSVVVQANTEAFF.

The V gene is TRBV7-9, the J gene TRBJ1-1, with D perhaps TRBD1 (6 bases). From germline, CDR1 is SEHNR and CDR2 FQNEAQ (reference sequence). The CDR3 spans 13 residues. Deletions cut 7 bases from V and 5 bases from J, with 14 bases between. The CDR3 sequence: CASTSGEGTEAFF. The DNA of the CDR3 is TGTGCCAGCACCTCAGGGGAGGGGACTGAAGCTTTCTTT.

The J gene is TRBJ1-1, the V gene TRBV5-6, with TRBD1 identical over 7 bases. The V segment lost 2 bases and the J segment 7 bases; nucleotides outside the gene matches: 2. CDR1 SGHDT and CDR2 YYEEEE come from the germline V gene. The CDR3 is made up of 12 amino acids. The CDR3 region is CASSFTGVEAFF. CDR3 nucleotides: TGTGCCAGCAGCTTCACAGGGGTTGAAGCTTTCTTT.

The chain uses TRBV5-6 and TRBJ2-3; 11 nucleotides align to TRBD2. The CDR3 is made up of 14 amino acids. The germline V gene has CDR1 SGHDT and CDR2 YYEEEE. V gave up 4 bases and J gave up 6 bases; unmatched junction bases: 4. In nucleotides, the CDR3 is TGTGCCAGCAGCATGAGACTAGCGGGGGATACGCAGTATTTT. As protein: CASSMRLAGDTQYF.

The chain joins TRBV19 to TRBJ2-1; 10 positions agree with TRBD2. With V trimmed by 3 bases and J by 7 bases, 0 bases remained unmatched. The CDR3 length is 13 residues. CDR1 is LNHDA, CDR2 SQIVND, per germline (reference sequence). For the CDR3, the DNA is TGTGCCAGTAGTATGACTAGCGGGAATGAGCAGTTCTTC. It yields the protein CASSMTSGNEQFF.

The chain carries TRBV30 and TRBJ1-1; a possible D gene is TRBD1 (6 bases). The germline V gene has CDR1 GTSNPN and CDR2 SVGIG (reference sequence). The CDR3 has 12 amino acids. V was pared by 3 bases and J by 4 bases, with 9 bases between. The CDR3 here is CAWRQGGTEAFF. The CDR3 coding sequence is TGTGCCTGGAGACAGGGAGGCACTGAAGCTTTCTTT.

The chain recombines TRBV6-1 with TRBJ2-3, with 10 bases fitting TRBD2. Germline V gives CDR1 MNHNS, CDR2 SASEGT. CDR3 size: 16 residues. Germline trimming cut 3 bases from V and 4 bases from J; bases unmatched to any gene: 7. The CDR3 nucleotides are TGTGCCAGCAGTGAGACGGGAGCGGGGGGGTCAGATACGCAGTATTTT. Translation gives CASSETGAGGSDTQYF.

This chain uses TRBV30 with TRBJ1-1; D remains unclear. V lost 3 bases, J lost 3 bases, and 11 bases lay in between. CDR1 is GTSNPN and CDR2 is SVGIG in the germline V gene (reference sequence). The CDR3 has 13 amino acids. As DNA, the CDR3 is TGTGCCTGGAGCATTGACCAAGACACTGAAGCTTTCTTT. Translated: CAWSIDQDTEAFF.

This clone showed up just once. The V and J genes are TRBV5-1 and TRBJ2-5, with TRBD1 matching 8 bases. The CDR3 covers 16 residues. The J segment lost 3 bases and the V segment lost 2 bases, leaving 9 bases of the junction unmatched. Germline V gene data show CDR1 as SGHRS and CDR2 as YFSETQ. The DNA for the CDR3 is TGCGCCAGCAGCTTCAGTTGGTTACAGGGGGAAGAGACCCAGTACTTC. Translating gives CASSFSWLQGEETQYF.

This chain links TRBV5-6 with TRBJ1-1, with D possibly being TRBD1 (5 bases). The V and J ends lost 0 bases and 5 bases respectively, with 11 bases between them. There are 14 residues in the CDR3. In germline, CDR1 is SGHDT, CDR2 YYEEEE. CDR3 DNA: TGTGCCAGCAGCTTGGAGGGGCTGTGGACTGAAGCTTTCTTT. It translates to CASSLEGLWTEAFF.

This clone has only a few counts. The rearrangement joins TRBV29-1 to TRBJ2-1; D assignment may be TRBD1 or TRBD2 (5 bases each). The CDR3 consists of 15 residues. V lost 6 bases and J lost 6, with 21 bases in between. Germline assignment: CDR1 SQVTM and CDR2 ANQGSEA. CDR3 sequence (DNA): TGCAGCGTGGCTACGACAGAATCGGGGAGCAATGAGCAGTTCTTC. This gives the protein CSVATTESGSNEQFF.

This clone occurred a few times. DNA of the CDR3: TGTGCCAGCAGCCCGCCCGGTGGCAATCAGCCCCAGCATTTT. This sequence encodes CASSPPGGNQPQHF. This chain joins TRBV7-9 and TRBJ1-5; no clear D gene. Per the germline V gene, CDR1 is SEHNR and CDR2 is FQNEAQ (reference sequence). V was cut by 5 bases and J by 2 bases, with 10 bases left in between. The CDR3 consists of 14 residues. Complete variable domain (other parts from reference TRBV7-9 and TRBJ1-5): DTGVSQNPRHKITKRGQNVTFRCDPISEHNRLYWYRQTLGQGPEFLTYFQNEAQLEKSRLLSDRFSAERPKGSFSTLEIQRTEQGDSAMYLCASSPPGGNQPQHFGDGTRLSIL.

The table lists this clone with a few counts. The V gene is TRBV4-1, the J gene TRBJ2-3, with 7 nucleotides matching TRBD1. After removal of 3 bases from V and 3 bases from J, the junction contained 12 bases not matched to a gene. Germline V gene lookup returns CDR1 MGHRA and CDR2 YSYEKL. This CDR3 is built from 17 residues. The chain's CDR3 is CASSHRGQEIRTDTQYF. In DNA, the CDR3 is TGCGCCAGCAGCCATCGAGGACAGGAAATTCGAACAGATACGCAGTATTTT.

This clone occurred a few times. The CDR3 DNA reads TGCAGCGTTGGGGGGGCAGTCTACAATGAGCAGTTCTTC. Translation gives CSVGGAVYNEQFF. The V and J genes are TRBV29-1 and TRBJ2-1, with D perhaps assigned TRBD1 or TRBD2 (6 bases each). Germline V gene lookup returns CDR1 SQVTM and CDR2 ANQGSEA. The CDR3 extends over 13 amino acids. The V end lost 4 bases, the J end lost 3 bases, and 10 bases lay between the germline ends.

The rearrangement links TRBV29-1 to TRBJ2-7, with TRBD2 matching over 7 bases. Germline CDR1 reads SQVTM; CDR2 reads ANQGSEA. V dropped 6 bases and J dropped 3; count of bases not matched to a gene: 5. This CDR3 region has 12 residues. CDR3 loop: CSVLGGDYEQYF. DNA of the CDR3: TGCAGCGTGTTGGGGGGGGACTACGAGCAGTACTTC.

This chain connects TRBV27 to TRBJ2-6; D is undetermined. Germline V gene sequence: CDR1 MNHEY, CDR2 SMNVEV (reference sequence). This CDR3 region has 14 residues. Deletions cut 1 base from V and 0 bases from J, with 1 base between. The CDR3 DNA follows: TGTGCCAGCAGTTTATTCTCTGGGGCCAACGTCCTGACTTTC. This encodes CASSLFSGANVLTF. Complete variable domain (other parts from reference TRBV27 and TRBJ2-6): EAQVTQNPRYLITVTGKKLTVTCSQNMNHEYMSWYRQDPGLGLRQIYYSMNVEVTDKGDVPEGYKVSRKEKRNFPLILESPSPNQTSLYFCASSLFSGANVLTFGAGSRLTVL.

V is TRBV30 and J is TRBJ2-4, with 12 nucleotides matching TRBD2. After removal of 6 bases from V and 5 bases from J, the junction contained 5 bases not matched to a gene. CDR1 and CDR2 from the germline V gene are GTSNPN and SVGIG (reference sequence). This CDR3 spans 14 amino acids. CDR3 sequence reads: CACVPSGGENIQYF. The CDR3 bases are TGTGCCTGTGTCCCTAGCGGGGGGGAAAACATTCAGTACTTC.

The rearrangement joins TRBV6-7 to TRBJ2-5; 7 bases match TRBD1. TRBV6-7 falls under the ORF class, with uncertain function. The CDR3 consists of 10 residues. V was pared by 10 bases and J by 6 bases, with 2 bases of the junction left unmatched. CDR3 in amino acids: CANRGKTQYF. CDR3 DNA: TGTGCCAACAGGGGAAAGACCCAGTACTTC.

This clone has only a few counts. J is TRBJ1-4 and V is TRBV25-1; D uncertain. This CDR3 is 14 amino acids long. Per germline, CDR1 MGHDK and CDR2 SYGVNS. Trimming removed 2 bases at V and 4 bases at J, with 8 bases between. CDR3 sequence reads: CASSERGFNEKLFF. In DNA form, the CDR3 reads TGTGCCAGCAGTGAAAGAGGATTTAATGAAAAACTGTTTTTT. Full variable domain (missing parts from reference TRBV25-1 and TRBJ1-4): EADIYQTPRYLVIGTGKKITLECSQTMGHDKMYWYQQDPGMELHLIHYSYGVNSTEKGDLSSESTVSRIRTEHFPLTLESARPSHTSQYLCASSERGFNEKLFFGSGTQLSVL.

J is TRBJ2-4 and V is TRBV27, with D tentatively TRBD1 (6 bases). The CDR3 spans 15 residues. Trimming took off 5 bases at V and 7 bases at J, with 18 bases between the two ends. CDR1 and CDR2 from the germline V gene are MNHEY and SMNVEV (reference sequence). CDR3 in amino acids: CASSPRAGELNIQYF. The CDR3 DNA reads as TGTGCCAGCAGTCCCCGGGCAGGGGAATTGAACATTCAGTACTTC.